This T cell receptor beta chain was recovered during a study of blood T cell repertoires in COVID-19 (dated by TCRdb to 2018 to 2020). Turning to the overall study: The collaborator samples originated in the United States, Italy and Spain and spanned the acute and convalescent phases of COVID-19. The prospective study material was composed of cDNA or gDNA derived from T cells, B-cell-depleted T cells, or PBMCs. Subjects who had been exposed to COVID-19, were actively infected with it, or had recovered from it provided the deeply sampled blood TCRbeta repertoires that made up the dataset. The repertoires were made available in a free public database intended to serve as a resource for research on the immune response to SARS-CoV-2. The samples were drawn from two sources: the first 160 participants of the ongoing ImmuneRACE study, and 1,200 or so subjects contributed by 6 global collaborators. A de-identified subject ID, COVID-19 status, age in years and sex were almost always included in the sample metadata. Where available, HLA class I and class II types were obtained from metadata supplied by the sample provider rather than from assay-based typing.

The collaborating institutions used their own protocols to collect whole blood in K2EDTA tubes. For TCRbeta analysis, collaborators shipped samples as frozen whole blood, isolated PBMCs, or DNA extracted from either of those sample types. TCRbeta CDR3 regions were amplified from genomic DNA using the immunoSEQ Assay, a bias-controlled multiplex PCR. The source study handled its data this way. The number of nucleated cells in each sample was estimated from the amplification of reference gene primers within the assay. To quantify the absolute abundance of each unique TCRbeta CDR3 rearrangement, sequence reads were collapsed and filtered. For each sample, productive Simpson clonality was calculated as the square root of Simpson's diversity index over productive rearrangements. The source is immuneACCESS, and TCRdb retained only in-frame sequences with V and J called. Part of the clones is not carried over; for the studies checked, unresolved V genes explain less than half of this, and the remainder is unexplained. V and J calls and clone size are copied from that table; D and trimming were computed from the DNA. The sample table contains 94,000 or so clones; only one count was recorded for 84% of them. The ten largest clones capture roughly 25% of the sample.

CDR1 and CDR2, looked up from the germline V gene, are MNHEY and SVGAGI. The CDR3 numbers 14 residues from cysteine through phenylalanine. The sequence is cut down to CDR3 DNA, 42 bases in frame from base 1. V loses 8 bases at its end and J loses 7 bases; junction bases beyond the gene matches: 9. Turning to this clone: No cognate antigen has been identified for it. Base quality data are lacking; no much larger clone is found one base away.

What the authors observed across the whole study: The quantity of clinical and demographic metadata differed by source and by participant and was supplied without curation.

The chain uses TRBV6-5 and TRBJ1-4; 8 nucleotides in the junction match TRBD1. The clonotype comes from a man between 60 and 75 years old with acute or convalescent COVID-19. Specimen: peripheral blood. In nucleotide form, the sequence is TGTGCCAGCCTCCCCAGGGGGCGCGCTGAAAAACTGTTTTTT. It codes for CASLPRGRAEKLFF.